The entry below describes one T cell receptor beta chain. No antigen is known for it. This entry comes from a study of cytomegalovirus exposure and HLA in healthy donors. At the level of the study: For the roughly 400 genotyped donors, 65% to 90% fell within the Caucasian-associated ancestry cluster.

This PCR relied on a set of 60 Vbeta primers and 13 Jbeta primers. Clones were read by immunoSEQ multiplex PCR, and TCRdb kept only the in-frame ones, dropping some. The table shows 100,000 to 150,000 clones, with approximately 85% occurring only once. The CDR3 is 15 residues long. Germline V CDR1 and CDR2: MNHNY, SVGAGI (reference sequence). J gave up 15 bases and V 2 bases, and 16 bases lay outside the gene matches. Study-wide findings and caveats: Some segments of the V type, notably TRBV6-2 and TRBV6-3, were excluded as indistinguishable.

The chain combines TRBV6-6 with TRBJ2-4; 7 nucleotides match TRBD1. The receptor's source is a boy between 10 and 17 years old in good health and CMV-seronegative. The sequencing sample was made of PBMCs. The CDR3 coding sequence is TGTGCCAGCAGTTACCCGCCCGGGACAGACGGTCGAATGTACTTC. This gives the protein CASSYPPGTDGRMYF.